The TCR beta chain under discussion was sequenced for a study of OX40 agonist ivuxolimab in advanced cancers. Looking at the study overall: Patients undergoing dose escalation presented with hepatocellular carcinoma, melanoma, renal cell or head and neck cancer. Patients with prior anti-PD-1, anti-PD-L1 or anti-CTLA-4 therapy were eligible; about 40% had some.

Study-wide findings and caveats: CD4+ and CD8+ T cells in blood underwent clonal expansion by week 6 at 0.1 to 3.0 mg/kg. Expanded peripheral T cells had an undetermined antigen specificity.

The V gene lost 1 base and the J gene lost 3 bases, with 15 bases spanning the gap. The CDR3 contains 16 residues. Germline V lookup: CDR1 MGHDK, CDR2 SYGVNS. This clone came up once. The antigen remains undetermined. Sequencing used immunoSEQ multiplex PCR; TCRdb keeps in-frame clones, though not all of them. There are 53,000 or so clones in the sample; around 84% occur only once, and 13% lies in the top ten. The sequencing used CD4+ or CD8+ T cells sorted from blood, collected in a trial of the OX40 agonist ivuxolimab. The clonotype originates from an adult with an advanced solid tumor such as melanoma, head and neck, liver or kidney cancer. The gene calls are TRBV25-1 and TRBJ1-2; possibly TRBD1 for D (6 bases). CDR3 amino acids: CASSESLGAGDYGYTF. The CDR3 DNA is TGTGCCAGCAGTGAATCTCTCGGGGCAGGGGACTATGGCTACACCTTC.